The 26 T cell receptor beta chains below were found in one sample sequenced in a study of T cells in Graves' hyperthyroidism and ophthalmopathy (dated by TCRdb to the late 2010s). Library prep was done by multiplex PCR. This sample was sequenced with an Illumina HiSeq 2000. TCR beta CDR3 regions were amplified from RNA transcripts. The TCR CDR3 was subjected to a first round of RT-PCR using the HTBI primer set and the Qiagen OneStep RT-PCR kit. The public reads were quality trimmed at Q25 with fastp and then assembled into clones with MiXCR by TCRdb, keeping productive beta chains. Here each entry gathers all rows of one CDR3 protein and keeps the most common genes and DNA. The sample contains 450,000 to 600,000 distinct CDR3 sequences, approximately 15% of them found a single time. The ten top clones hold over 11% of the sample. Material for sequencing was blood. Receptors originate from a middle-aged woman with Graves' hyperthyroidism.

This clonotype was found a few times. This chain connects TRBV9 to TRBJ2-3, with 12 bases matching TRBD2. The length of the CDR3 is 16 residues. Germline V gene sequence: CDR1 SGDLS, CDR2 YYNGEE. The V segment lost 4 bases and the J segment 5 bases; nucleotides outside the gene matches: 8. DNA for the CDR3: TGTGCCAGCAGCTCCGGACTAGCGGGGCCCGGAGATACGCAGTATTTT. Translated, it gives CASSSGLAGPGDTQYF. The complete variable domain, with remaining parts taken from reference TRBV9 and TRBJ2-3, reads DSGVTQTPKHLITATGQRVTLRCSPRSGDLSVYWYQQSLDQGLQFLIQYYNGEERAKGNILERFSAQQFPDLHSELNLSSLELGDSALYFCASSSGLAGPGDTQYFGPGTRLTVL.

This clonotype occurred many times. The genes are TRBV3-1 and TRBJ2-3; 8 bases align to TRBD2. Germline V gene sequence: CDR1 LGHDT, CDR2 YNNKEL (reference sequence). The CDR3 spans 14 residues. V lost 7 bases and J lost 6; bases outside the gene matches: 9. The CDR3 nucleotides read TGTGCCAGCAAACAGCGGGGGTCCAGCGATACGCAGTATTTT. Translation gives CASKQRGSSDTQYF.

This clonotype was detected many times. The V and J genes are TRBV28 and TRBJ1-4, with D unclear. Germline CDR1 and CDR2: MDHEN and SYDVKM. There are 15 residues in the CDR3. Trimming stripped 3 bases from V and 8 bases from J, with 16 bases between. The CDR3 sequence: CASSFRWREREKLFF. The CDR3, as DNA: TGTGCCAGCAGTTTCAGGTGGAGGGAAAGGGAAAAACTGTTTTTT. Drawing the rest from reference TRBV28 and TRBJ1-4, the complete variable domain is DVKVTQSSRYLVKRTGEKVFLECVQDMDHENMFWYRQDPGLGLRLIYFSYDVKMKEKGDIPEGYSVSREKKERFSLILESASTNQTSMYLCASSFRWREREKLFFGSGTQLSVL.

This clonotype was observed at least ten times. This chain connects TRBV7-2 to TRBJ1-5, with 12 bases fitting TRBD1. Losses at the gene ends were 6 bases for V and 5 bases for J; bases not matched to a gene: 5. The CDR3 consists of 15 residues. The V gene's germline CDR1 is SGHTA and CDR2 FQGNSA. In nucleotides, the CDR3 is TGTGCCAGCAGGACCGGGACAGGGGGCCATCAGCCCCAGCATTTT. Translating gives CASRTGTGGHQPQHF. Based on the CDR3 plus reference TRBV7-2 and TRBJ1-5, the full variable domain is GAGVSQSPSNKVTEKGKDVELRCDPISGHTALYWYRQSLGQGLEFLIYFQGNSAPDKSGLPSDRFSAERTGGSVSTLTIQRTQQEDSAVYLCASRTGTGGHQPQHFGDGTRLSIL.

This chain connects TRBV24-1 to TRBJ2-1, with TRBD1 matching 7 bases. This CDR3 is built from 13 residues. Germline V CDR1 and CDR2: KGHDR, SFDVKD. The V and J ends lost 8 bases and 5 bases, in that order; junction bases with no gene match: 5. CDR3 bases: TGTGCCACCAATGACAGGGTTGACAATGAGCAGTTCTTC. Amino acids: CATNDRVDNEQFF.

Notes on this clonotype: Lacking the conserved final phenylalanine or tryptophan, this CDR3 likely reflects a read error. The CDR3 loop reads CASSLGVNTEAFS. Written as DNA, the CDR3 is TGTGCCAGCAGTTTAGGGGTGAACACTGAAGCTTTCTCT. The genes are TRBV12-3 or TRBV12-4 and TRBJ1-1; D uncertain. V dropped 1 base and J dropped 0 bases, with 3 bases sitting between them. The CDR3 spans 13 residues.

The J gene is TRBJ2-7, the V gene TRBV6-1, with 8 nucleotides matching TRBD2. From germline, CDR1 is MNHNS and CDR2 SASEGT. This CDR3 spans 15 amino acids. V lost 5 bases to trimming and J lost 1 base; unmatched junction nucleotides: 7. CDR3 sequence: CASSPAGGPSYEQYF. CDR3 in DNA: TGTGCCAGCAGTCCGGCGGGAGGACCTTCCTACGAGCAGTACTTC.

Note on this clonotype: This may come from a read error, since a much larger clone is one base off. The rearrangement uses TRBV5-5 and TRBJ2-5, with D perhaps TRBD2 (6 bases). The CDR3 totals 14 residues. Trimming left V 9 bases short and J 4 bases short, with 19 bases between. Germline V lookup: CDR1 SGHKS, CDR2 YYEKEE (reference sequence). CDR3 sequence reads: CATTRRGGRETQYF. DNA of the CDR3: TGTGCCACCACCAGACGTGGAGGGCGAGAGACCCAGTACTTC.

This clonotype showed up many times. The V gene is TRBV28, the J gene TRBJ2-7; TRBD1 matches at 8 bases. The germline V gene has CDR1 MDHEN and CDR2 SYDVKM. The ends lost 6 bases at V and 2 bases at J; junction bases unmatched: 9. The CDR3 loop spans 15 amino acids. CDR3 sequence: CASSSPWTGTYEQYF. CDR3 in DNA: TGTGCCAGCAGCTCACCTTGGACAGGGACCTACGAGCAGTACTTC. The variable domain in full, completed from reference TRBV28 and TRBJ2-7, reads DVKVTQSSRYLVKRTGEKVFLECVQDMDHENMFWYRQDPGLGLRLIYFSYDVKMKEKGDIPEGYSVSREKKERFSLILESASTNQTSMYLCASSSPWTGTYEQYFGPGTRLTVT.

The rearrangement links TRBV27 to TRBJ1-1; tentative D call: TRBD1 (6 bases). V was clipped by 6 bases and J by 6 bases, with 20 bases between them. The V gene's germline CDR1 is MNHEY and CDR2 SMNVEV (reference sequence). This CDR3 is built from 15 residues. The CDR3 here is CASSRRYREGSEAFF. The CDR3 nucleotides read TGTGCCAGCAGCCGGCGTTACAGGGAAGGATCTGAAGCTTTCTTT.

V gene TRBV5-1 combines with J gene TRBJ2-7; 7 bases are a match to TRBD1. J was trimmed by 4 bases and V by 1 base; bases with no gene match: 2. The germline V gene has CDR1 SGHRS and CDR2 YFSETQ. This CDR3 is 13 amino acids long. The CDR3 is CASSLRDRYEQYF. CDR3 sequence (DNA): TGCGCCAGCAGCTTGCGGGACAGATACGAGCAGTACTTC.

This clonotype was counted at least ten times. CDR3 DNA: TGTGCCAGTACCGCCTGGGGGTATAGCGATGAGCAGTTCTTC. Protein product: CASTAWGYSDEQFF. The chain joins TRBV2 to TRBJ2-1; D may match TRBD1 or TRBD2 (5 bases each). V lost 9 bases and J lost 8, with 20 bases in between. The CDR3 is made up of 14 amino acids. The germline V gene encodes CDR1 SNHLY and CDR2 FYNNEI.

The V call is TRBV19, the J call TRBJ2-3; tentative D call: TRBD1 (6 bases). Between the trimmed V and J ends, which lost 8 bases and 8 bases, there was a span of 14 bases. The CDR3 loop spans 12 amino acids. Germline CDR1 is LNHDA and CDR2 is SQIVND (reference sequence). The CDR3 nucleotides read TGTGCCAGTGTCGATCTAGGGGGTACGCAGTATTTT. The encoded protein is CASVDLGGTQYF.

This clonotype was recorded at least ten times. V gene TRBV5-1 combines with J gene TRBJ2-2; TRBD2 agrees at 8 bases. The CDR3 is made up of 16 amino acids. V shed 7 bases and J 1 base; nucleotides not matched to a gene: 9. From germline, CDR1 is SGHRS and CDR2 YFSETQ. DNA for the CDR3: TGCGCCAGCCGTTTTTCGGGAGGGCTGAACACCGGGGAGCTGTTTTTT. Residues: CASRFSGGLNTGELFF.

This clonotype has at least ten counts. The genes are TRBV19 and TRBJ2-7; TRBD1 aligns across 11 bases. The V gene end was trimmed by 5 bases and the J gene end by 5 bases; junction bases not matched to a gene: 11. Germline V gene data show CDR1 as LNHDA and CDR2 as SQIVND (reference sequence). The CDR3 spans 16 residues. DNA for the CDR3: TGTGCCAGTAGTGCCCGGACAGGGGGCGTTCACAACGAGCAGTACTTC. This sequence encodes CASSARTGGVHNEQYF. The whole variable domain, remainder taken from reference TRBV19 and TRBJ2-7, is DGGITQSPKYLFRKEGQNVTLSCEQNLNHDAMYWYRQDPGQGLRLIYYSQIVNDFQKGDIAEGYSVSREKKESFPLTVTSAQKNPTAFYLCASSARTGGVHNEQYFGPGTRLTVT.

Many counts were recorded for this clonotype. The chain joins TRBV2 to TRBJ2-5, with 9 bases that match TRBD2. Germline V CDR1 and CDR2: SNHLY, FYNNEI. After removal of 0 bases from V and 5 bases from J, the junction contained 7 bases not matched to a gene. The CDR3 loop spans 16 amino acids. The CDR3 DNA reads TGTGCCAGCAGTGAAGCTATAGCGGGAGTTAAGGAGACCCAGTACTTC. This gives the protein CASSEAIAGVKETQYF.

This clonotype was observed at least ten times. The V call is TRBV7-3, the J call TRBJ2-3; perhaps D is TRBD1 or TRBD2 (5 bases each). Trimming stripped 5 bases from V and 1 base from J, with 13 bases between. The CDR3 sequence is 15 residues long. Germline-derived CDR1 and CDR2 are SGHTA and FQGTGA. The DNA of the CDR3 is TGTGCCAGCAGCCAGACCGGGACGGGCACAGATACGCAGTATTTT. Translating it yields CASSQTGTGTDTQYF.

Comment on this clonotype: Relative to the germline gene, one junction end is altered; a read error may explain this. The chain links TRBV20-1 to TRBJ2-3; maybe TRBD2 (5 bases). Germline V lookup: CDR1 DFQATT, CDR2 SNEGSKA (reference sequence). The CDR3 contains 15 residues. CDR3 sequence: CSVEGRASSTDTQYF. The CDR3 DNA reads as TGCAGTGTTGAAGGGCGGGCCTCTAGCACAGATACACAGTATTTT.

This clonotype was observed many times. The chain carries TRBV9 and TRBJ2-7, with D perhaps matching TRBD1 (7 bases). The germline V and J ends were trimmed by 0 bases and 2 bases, with 12 bases remaining between them. CDR1 is SGDLS, CDR2 YYNGEE, per germline. This CDR3 spans 15 amino acids. CDR3 DNA sequence: TGTGCCAGCAGCGTAGGGCAGGGGGGACCCTACGAGCAGTACTTC. It specifies CASSVGQGGPYEQYF.

This clonotype has only a few counts. This chain connects TRBV6-1 to TRBJ1-1, with D unclear. The V end was cut by 3 bases, the J end by 1 base, with 9 bases between. The CDR3 has 14 residues. From germline, CDR1 is MNHNS and CDR2 SASEGT. The CDR3: CASSDRAANTEAFF. CDR3 in DNA: TGTGCCAGCAGTGATCGGGCAGCGAACACTGAAGCTTTCTTT.

This clonotype has a count of ten or more. The chain combines TRBV2 with TRBJ1-2; D is undetermined. Trimming cost V 3 bases and J 5 bases, with 10 bases left between them. The CDR3 spans 13 residues. Germline assignment: CDR1 SNHLY and CDR2 FYNNEI. DNA for the CDR3: TGTGCCAGCAGTGACAACGGCCTATATGGCTACACCTTC. As protein: CASSDNGLYGYTF. Combining the CDR3 with reference TRBV2 and TRBJ1-2 gives the whole variable domain EPEVTQTPSHQVTQMGQEVILRCVPISNHLYFYWYRQILGQKVEFLVSFYNNEISEKSEIFDDQFSVERPDGSNFTLKIRSTKLEDSAMYFCASSDNGLYGYTFGSGTRLTVV.

At least ten counts were recorded for this clonotype. This chain uses TRBV20-1 with TRBJ2-1; 10 nucleotides match TRBD2. V lost 0 bases, J lost 8 bases, and 16 bases stayed unmatched. The V gene's germline CDR1 is DFQATT and CDR2 SNEGSKA (reference sequence). There are 18 residues in the CDR3. The CDR3 is CSARDPRLAGVLVDEQFF. CDR3 DNA: TGCAGTGCTAGAGATCCCCGACTAGCGGGCGTTCTGGTCGATGAGCAGTTCTTC.

A single count supports this clonotype. V gene TRBV19 combines with J gene TRBJ2-7; D remains unclear. This CDR3 is 14 amino acids long. Germline V CDR1 and CDR2: LNHDA, SQIVND (reference sequence). Trimming took off 4 bases at V and 3 bases at J, with 13 bases between the two ends. The CDR3 DNA reads as TGTGCCAGTAGTAAATCGACACCCCGCTACGAGCAGTACTTC. Its translation: CASSKSTPRYEQYF.

This clonotype was seen many times. The chain employs TRBV10-3 and TRBJ2-5, with D unresolved. The germline gives CDR1 ENHRY, CDR2 SYGVKD. V was clipped by 4 bases and J by 4 bases, with 7 bases between them. The CDR3 is 12 amino acids. The CDR3 loop reads CAISGGIETQYF. The CDR3 DNA is TGTGCCATCAGTGGGGGTATAGAGACCCAGTACTTC.

This clonotype was detected only a few times. DNA for the CDR3: TGTGCCAGCAGCTTAGTCGGGGGACAGCCTAATGAAAAACTGTTTTTT. Translation: CASSLVGGQPNEKLFF. The chain carries TRBV7-2 and TRBJ1-4; 7 bases are shared with TRBD1. The CDR3 consists of 16 residues. Germline V lookup: CDR1 SGHTA, CDR2 FQGNSA. V lost 1 base, J lost 3 bases, and 5 bases stayed unmatched.

This clonotype was seen many times. The V call is TRBV3-1, the J call TRBJ1-3; D unclear. V was shortened by 3 bases and J by 4 bases, with 7 bases between the two germline ends. Germline loops: CDR1 LGHDT, CDR2 YNNKEL (reference sequence). The CDR3 is 13 residues long. Written as DNA, the CDR3 is TGTGCCAGCAGCCACGGGAGGGGAAACACCATATATTTT. Encoded protein: CASSHGRGNTIYF.